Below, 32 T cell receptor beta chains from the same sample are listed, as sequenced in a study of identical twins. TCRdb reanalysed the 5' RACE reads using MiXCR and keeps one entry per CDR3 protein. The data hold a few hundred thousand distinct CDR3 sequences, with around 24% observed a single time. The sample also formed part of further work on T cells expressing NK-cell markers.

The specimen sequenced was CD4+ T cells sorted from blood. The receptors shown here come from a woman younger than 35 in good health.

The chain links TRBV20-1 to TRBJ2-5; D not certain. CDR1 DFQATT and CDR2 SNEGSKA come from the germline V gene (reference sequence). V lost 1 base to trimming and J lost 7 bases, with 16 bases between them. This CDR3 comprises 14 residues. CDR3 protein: CSARVGQDRGTQYF. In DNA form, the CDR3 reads TGCAGTGCTAGAGTGGGCCAGGATCGAGGGACCCAGTACTTC.

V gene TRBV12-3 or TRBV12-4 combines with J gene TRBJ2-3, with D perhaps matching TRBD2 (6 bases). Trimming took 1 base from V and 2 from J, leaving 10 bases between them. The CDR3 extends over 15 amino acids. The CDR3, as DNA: TGTGCCAGCAGTTTAGGCGGGGTAATCACAGATACGCAGTATTTT. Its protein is CASSLGGVITDTQYF.

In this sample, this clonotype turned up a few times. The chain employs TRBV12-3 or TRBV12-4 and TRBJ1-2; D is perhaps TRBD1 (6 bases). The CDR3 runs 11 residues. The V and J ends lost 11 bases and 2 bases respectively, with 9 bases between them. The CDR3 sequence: CASGTNYGYTF. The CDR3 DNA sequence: TGTGCCTCCGGGACAAACTATGGCTACACCTTC.

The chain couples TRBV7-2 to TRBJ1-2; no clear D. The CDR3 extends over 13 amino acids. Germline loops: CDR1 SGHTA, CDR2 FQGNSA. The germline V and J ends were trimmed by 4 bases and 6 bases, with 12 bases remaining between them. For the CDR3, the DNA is TGTGCCAGCAGCTCGCAGACCAGTCATGGCTACACCTTC. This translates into CASSSQTSHGYTF.

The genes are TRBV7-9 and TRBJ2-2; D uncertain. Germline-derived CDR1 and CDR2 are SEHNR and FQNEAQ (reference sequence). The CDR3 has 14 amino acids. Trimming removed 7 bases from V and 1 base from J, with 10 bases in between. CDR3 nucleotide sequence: TGTGCCAGCACACAAGAGTGGAACACCGGGGAGCTGTTTTTT. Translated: CASTQEWNTGELFF.

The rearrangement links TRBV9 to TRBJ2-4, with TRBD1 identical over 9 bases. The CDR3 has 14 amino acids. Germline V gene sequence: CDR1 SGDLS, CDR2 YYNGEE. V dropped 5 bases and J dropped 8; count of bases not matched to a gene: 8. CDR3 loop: CASSFGTGRDIQYF. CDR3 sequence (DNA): TGTGCCAGCAGTTTCGGGACAGGGAGGGACATTCAGTACTTC.

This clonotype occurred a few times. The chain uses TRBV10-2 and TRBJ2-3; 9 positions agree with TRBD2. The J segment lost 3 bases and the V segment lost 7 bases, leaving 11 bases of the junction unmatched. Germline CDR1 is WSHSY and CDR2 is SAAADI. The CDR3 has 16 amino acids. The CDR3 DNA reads TGCGCCAGCAAAGGTAGCGGGAGAGGATTGACAGATACGCAGTATTTT. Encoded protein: CASKGSGRGLTDTQYF.

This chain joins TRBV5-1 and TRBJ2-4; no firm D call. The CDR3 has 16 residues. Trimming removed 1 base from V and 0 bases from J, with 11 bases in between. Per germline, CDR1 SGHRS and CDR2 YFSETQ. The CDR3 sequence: CASSLRTDLAKNIQYF. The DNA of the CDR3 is TGCGCCAGCAGCTTGAGGACGGATCTAGCCAAAAACATTCAGTACTTC.

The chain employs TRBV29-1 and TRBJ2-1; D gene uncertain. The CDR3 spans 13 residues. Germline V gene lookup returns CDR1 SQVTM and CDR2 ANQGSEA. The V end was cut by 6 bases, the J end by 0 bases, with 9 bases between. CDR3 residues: CSVSRSSYNEQFF. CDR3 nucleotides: TGCAGCGTATCTAGAAGCTCCTACAATGAGCAGTTCTTC.

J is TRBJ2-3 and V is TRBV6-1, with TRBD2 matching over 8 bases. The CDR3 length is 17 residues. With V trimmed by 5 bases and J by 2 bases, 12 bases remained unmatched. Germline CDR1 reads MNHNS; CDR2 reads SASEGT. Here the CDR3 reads CASSRGRAGGSTDTQYF. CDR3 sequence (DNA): TGTGCCAGCAGTAGGGGAAGGGCGGGAGGTTCCACAGATACGCAGTATTTT.

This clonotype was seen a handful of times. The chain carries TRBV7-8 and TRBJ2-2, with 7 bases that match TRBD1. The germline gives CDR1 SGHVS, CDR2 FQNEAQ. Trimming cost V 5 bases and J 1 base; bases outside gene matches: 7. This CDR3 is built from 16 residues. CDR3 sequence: CASSANRDRNTGELFF. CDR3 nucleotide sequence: TGTGCCAGCAGCGCGAACCGGGACAGGAACACCGGGGAGCTGTTTTTT.

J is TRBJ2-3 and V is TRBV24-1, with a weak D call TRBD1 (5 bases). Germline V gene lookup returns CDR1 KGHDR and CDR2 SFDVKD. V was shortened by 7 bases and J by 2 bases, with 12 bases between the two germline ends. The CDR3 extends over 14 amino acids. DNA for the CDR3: TGTGCCACCAGAGGGGCCGGAACCACAGATACGCAGTATTTT. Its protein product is CATRGAGTTDTQYF.

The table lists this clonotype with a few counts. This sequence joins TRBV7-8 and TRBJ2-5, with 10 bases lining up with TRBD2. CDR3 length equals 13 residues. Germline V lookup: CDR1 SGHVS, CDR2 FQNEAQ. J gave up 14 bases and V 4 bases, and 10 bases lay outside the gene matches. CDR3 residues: CASSSLTSGAPYF. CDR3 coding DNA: TGTGCCAGCAGCTCCCTCACTAGCGGGGCCCCATACTTC. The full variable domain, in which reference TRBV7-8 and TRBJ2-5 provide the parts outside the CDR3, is GAGVSQSPRYKVAKRGQDVALRCDPISGHVSLFWYQQALGQGPEFLTYFQNEAQLDKSGLPSDRFFAERPEGSVSTLKIQRTQQEDSAVYLCASSSLTSGAPYFGPGTRLLVL.

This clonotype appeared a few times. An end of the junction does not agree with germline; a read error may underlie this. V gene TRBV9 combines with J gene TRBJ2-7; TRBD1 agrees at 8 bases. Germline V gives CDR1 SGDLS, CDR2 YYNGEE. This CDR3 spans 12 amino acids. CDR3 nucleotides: TGTGCCAGCAGCGTTGGGACAGGCCAGATAAACTTC. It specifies CASSVGTGQINF.

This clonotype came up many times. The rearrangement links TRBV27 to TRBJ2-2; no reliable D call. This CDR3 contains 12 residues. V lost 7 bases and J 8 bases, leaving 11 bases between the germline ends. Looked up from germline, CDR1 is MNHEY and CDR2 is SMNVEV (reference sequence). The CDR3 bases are TGTGCCAGCACCCGTCCCGGGGGGGAGCTGTTTTTT. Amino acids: CASTRPGGELFF.

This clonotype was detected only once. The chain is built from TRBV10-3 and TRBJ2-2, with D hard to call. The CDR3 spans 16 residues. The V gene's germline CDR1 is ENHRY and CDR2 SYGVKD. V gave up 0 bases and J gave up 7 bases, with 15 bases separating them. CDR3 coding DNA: TGTGCCATCAGTGAGTCGAGGCTACTCGAGAACGGGGAGCTGTTTTTT. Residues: CAISESRLLENGELFF.

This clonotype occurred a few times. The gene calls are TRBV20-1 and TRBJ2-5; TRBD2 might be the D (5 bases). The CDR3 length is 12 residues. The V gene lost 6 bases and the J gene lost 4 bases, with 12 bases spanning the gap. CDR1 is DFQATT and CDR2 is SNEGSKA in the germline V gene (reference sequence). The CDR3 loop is CSAGETSETQYF. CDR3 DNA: TGCAGTGCCGGGGAGACTTCAGAGACCCAGTACTTC.

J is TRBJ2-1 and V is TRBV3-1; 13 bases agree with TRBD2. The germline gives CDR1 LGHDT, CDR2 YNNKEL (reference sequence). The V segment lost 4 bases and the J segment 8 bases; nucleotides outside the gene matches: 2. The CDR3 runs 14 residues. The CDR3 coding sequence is TGTGCCAGCAGCCCTACTAGCGGGGGGGATGAGCAGTTCTTC. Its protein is CASSPTSGGDEQFF.

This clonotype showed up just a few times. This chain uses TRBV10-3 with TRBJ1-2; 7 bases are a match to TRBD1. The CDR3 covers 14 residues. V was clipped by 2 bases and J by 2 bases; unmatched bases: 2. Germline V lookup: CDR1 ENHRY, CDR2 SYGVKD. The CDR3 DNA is TGTGCCATCAGTGAGGGCAGGGGGAACTATGGCTACACCTTC. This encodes CAISEGRGNYGYTF.

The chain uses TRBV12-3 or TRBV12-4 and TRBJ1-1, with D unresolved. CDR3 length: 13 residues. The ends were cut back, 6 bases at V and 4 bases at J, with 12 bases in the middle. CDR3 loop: CASSPRRSTEAFF. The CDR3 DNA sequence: TGTGCCAGCAGCCCCCGCCGTAGCACTGAAGCTTTCTTT.

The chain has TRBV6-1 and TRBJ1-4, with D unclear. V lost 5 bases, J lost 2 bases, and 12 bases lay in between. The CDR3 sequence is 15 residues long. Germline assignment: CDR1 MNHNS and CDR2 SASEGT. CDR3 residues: CASSLLGGTNEKLFF. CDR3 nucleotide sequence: TGTGCCAGCAGTCTCCTTGGAGGGACTAATGAAAAACTGTTTTTT.

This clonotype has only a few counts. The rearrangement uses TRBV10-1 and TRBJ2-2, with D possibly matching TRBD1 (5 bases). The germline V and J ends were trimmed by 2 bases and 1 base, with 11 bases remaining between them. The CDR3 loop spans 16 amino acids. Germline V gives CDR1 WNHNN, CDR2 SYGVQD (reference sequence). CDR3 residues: CASSERQTLNTGELFF. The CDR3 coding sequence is TGCGCCAGCAGTGAGCGACAGACCCTGAACACCGGGGAGCTGTTTTTT.

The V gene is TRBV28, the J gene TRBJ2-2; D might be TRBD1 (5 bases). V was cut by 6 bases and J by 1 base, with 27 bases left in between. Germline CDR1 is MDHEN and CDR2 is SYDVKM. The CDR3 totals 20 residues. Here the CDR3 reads CASRVSITRQGKRNTGELFF. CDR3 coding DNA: TGTGCCAGCAGAGTTTCTATTACCCGGCAGGGTAAGCGGAACACCGGGGAGCTGTTTTTT.

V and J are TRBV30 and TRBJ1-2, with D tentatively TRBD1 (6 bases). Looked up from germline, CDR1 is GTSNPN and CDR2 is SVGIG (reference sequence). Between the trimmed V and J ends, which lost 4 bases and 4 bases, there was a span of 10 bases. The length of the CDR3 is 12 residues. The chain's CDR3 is CAWNREPYGYTF. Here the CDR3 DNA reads TGTGCCTGGAACAGGGAACCCTATGGCTACACCTTC.

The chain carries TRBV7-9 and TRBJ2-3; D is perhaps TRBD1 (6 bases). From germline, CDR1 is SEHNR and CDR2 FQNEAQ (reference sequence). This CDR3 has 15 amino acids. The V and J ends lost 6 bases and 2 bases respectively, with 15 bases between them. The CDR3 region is CASRQNRDNTDTQYF. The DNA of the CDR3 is TGTGCCAGCAGACAAAACCGGGACAACACAGATACGCAGTATTTT.

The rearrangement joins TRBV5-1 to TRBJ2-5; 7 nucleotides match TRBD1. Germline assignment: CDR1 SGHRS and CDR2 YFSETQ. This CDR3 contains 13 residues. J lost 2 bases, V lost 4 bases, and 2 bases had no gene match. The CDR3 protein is CASSKGQQETQYF. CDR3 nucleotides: TGCGCCAGCAGCAAGGGACAGCAAGAGACCCAGTACTTC.

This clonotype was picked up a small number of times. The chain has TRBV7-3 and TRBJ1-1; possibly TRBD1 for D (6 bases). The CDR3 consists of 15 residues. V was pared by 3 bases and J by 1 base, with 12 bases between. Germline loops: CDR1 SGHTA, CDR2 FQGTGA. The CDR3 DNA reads TGTGCCAGCAGCTTCGACGCCAGGGGGAACACTGAAGCTTTCTTT. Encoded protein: CASSFDARGNTEAFF. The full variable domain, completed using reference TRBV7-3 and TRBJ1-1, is GAGVSQTPSNKVTEKGKYVELRCDPISGHTALYWYRQSLGQGPEFLIYFQGTGAADDSGLPNDRFFAVRPEGSVSTLKIQRTERGDSAVYLCASSFDARGNTEAFFGQGTRLTVV.

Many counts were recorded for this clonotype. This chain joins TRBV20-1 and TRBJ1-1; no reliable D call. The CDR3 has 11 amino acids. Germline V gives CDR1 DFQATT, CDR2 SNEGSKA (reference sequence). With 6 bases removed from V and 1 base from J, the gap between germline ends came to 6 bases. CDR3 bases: TGCAGTGCCCAATGGAACACTGAAGCTTTCTTT. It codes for CSAQWNTEAFF.

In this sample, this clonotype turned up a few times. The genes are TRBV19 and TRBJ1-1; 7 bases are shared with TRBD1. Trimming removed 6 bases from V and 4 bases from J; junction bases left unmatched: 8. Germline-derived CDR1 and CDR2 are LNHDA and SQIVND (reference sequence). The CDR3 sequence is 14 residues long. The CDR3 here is CASRYRGLGTEAFF. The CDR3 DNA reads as TGTGCCAGTAGGTACAGGGGCTTGGGCACTGAAGCTTTCTTT.

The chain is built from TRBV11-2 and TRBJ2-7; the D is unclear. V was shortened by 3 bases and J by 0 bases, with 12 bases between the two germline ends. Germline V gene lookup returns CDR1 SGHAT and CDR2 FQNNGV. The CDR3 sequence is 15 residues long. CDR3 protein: CASSFGQASSYEQYF. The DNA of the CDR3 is TGTGCCAGCAGCTTCGGGCAGGCCAGCTCCTACGAGCAGTACTTC. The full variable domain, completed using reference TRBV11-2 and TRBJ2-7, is EAGVAQSPRYKIIEKRQSVAFWCNPISGHATLYWYQQILGQGPKLLIQFQNNGVVDDSQLPKDRFSAERLKGVDSTLKIQPAKLEDSAVYLCASSFGQASSYEQYFGPGTRLTVT.

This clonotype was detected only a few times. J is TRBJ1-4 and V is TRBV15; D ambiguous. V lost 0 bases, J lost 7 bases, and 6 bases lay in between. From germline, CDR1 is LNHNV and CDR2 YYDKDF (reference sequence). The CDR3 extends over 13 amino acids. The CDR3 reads CATSRDQVEKLFF. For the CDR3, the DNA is TGTGCCACCAGCAGAGATCAGGTTGAAAAACTGTTTTTT.

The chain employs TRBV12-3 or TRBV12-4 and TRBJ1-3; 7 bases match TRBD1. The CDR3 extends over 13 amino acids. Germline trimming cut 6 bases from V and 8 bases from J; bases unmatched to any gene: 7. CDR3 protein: CASRQQGRDTIYF. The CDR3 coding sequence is TGTGCCAGCAGACAACAGGGGAGGGACACCATATATTTT.